This TCR beta chain appears in the sequencing data of a study of regulatory T cells in long-lasting Graves disease. Germline V gene lookup returns CDR1 DFQATT and CDR2 SNEGSKA (reference sequence). With 0 bases clipped from V and 4 bases from J, the junction kept 3 bases outside the gene matches. This CDR3 contains 14 residues. According to the study, TCR beta libraries were built with iRepertoire HTBI primers and CDR3-region Arm-PCR. MiXCR was run by TCRdb on the multiplex PCR reads, yielding one entry per CDR3 protein. The sample has 400,000 to 450,000 distinct CDR3 sequences, 14% to 15% seen once; the top ten hold over 15%. As for time point: newly diagnosed GD, antithyroid drugs for less than 3 months. PBMC RNA served as the TCR library source. These data also featured in a second study, about T cells in Graves' hyperthyroidism and ophthalmopathy.

This chain links TRBV20-1 with TRBJ2-7, with TRBD2 matching 10 bases. This receptor was obtained from a woman in her 30s with Graves disease. This material consisted of peripheral blood mononuclear cells (PBMCs), taken at new diagnosis, from a patient treated with antithyroid drugs. CDR3 DNA: TGCAGTGCTAGAGACCTACTAGCGGGGTACGAGCAGTACTTC. The encoded protein is CSARDLLAGYEQYF.